Presented here are 3 T cell receptor beta chains from one specimen sequenced in a study of blood T cell repertoires in COVID-19. Data came from immunoSEQ multiplex PCR; TCRdb stores just in-frame clones and leaves some out. The repertoire consists of about 200,000 clones, with about 80% occurring once and the leading ten covering around 6.9%. Sample: peripheral blood. These receptors all stem from a human donor with acute or convalescent COVID-19. The donor label of this sample is uncertain.

This chain connects TRBV7-6 to TRBJ2-7; TRBD1 agrees at 7 bases. Germline V gene sequence: CDR1 SGHVS, CDR2 FNYEAQ. Trimming at V came to 6 bases and at J to 8 bases, leaving 7 bases not matched to a gene. The CDR3 sequence is 12 residues long. This CDR3 is CASSRGHSKQYF. In DNA, the CDR3 is TGTGCCAGCAGTAGGGGGCATAGCAAGCAGTACTTC.

This clone was found once. The genes are TRBV30 and TRBJ1-2; TRBD1 agrees at 7 bases. With V trimmed by 0 bases and J by 8 bases, 15 bases remained unmatched. The CDR3 sequence is 16 residues long. Germline loops: CDR1 GTSNPN, CDR2 SVGIG (reference sequence). CDR3 protein: CAWSVQGGARWAGYTF. DNA of the CDR3: TGTGCCTGGAGTGTACAAGGGGGCGCTAGATGGGCCGGCTACACCTTC.

The chain combines TRBV5-1 with TRBJ2-7, with TRBD2 identical over 10 bases. The CDR3 runs 14 residues. Germline V CDR1 and CDR2: SGHRS, YFSETQ. The trim removed 4 bases at V and 2 bases at J, leaving 3 bases unmatched. The CDR3 region is CASSLGLATYEQYF. The CDR3 DNA reads as TGCGCCAGCAGCCTGGGACTAGCGACCTACGAGCAGTACTTC.